This section outlines one T cell receptor beta chain sequence together with its context. Per the original methods: Amplification from reference gene primers served as the basis for estimated nucleated cell counts. Only in-frame clones appear in the TCRdb table, and some are missing; sequencing was by immunoSEQ multiplex PCR. Clone size and V and J calls were adopted from that table, with D and trimming inferred from the DNA. Found here are some 170,000 clones, 82% of them singletons; the top ten hold roughly 9.1%. Trimming took 4 bases from V and 3 from J; bases not matched to a gene: 5. This CDR3 contains 14 residues. From germline, CDR1 is SEHNR and CDR2 FQNEAQ (reference sequence). These data come from a study of blood T cell repertoires in COVID-19. As for the study in general: In each case, the material was cDNA or gDNA derived from T cells, B-cell-depleted T cells, or PBMCs.

The clonotype originates from a woman aged 70-85 years with acute or convalescent COVID-19. J is TRBJ2-5 and V is TRBV7-9; the match to TRBD1 covers 7 bases. Material for sequencing was peripheral blood. The CDR3 region is CASSSAGTEETQYF. The CDR3 DNA reads TGTGCCAGCAGCTCCGCCGGGACAGAAGAGACCCAGTACTTC.